This T cell receptor beta chain was recorded in a study of cytomegalovirus exposure and HLA in healthy donors. From germline, CDR1 is MNHNY and CDR2 SVGAGI (reference sequence). The V and J ends lost 6 bases and 2 bases respectively, with 14 bases between them. The CDR3 runs 15 residues. In the case of this clone: Its antigen remains unidentified.

Notes on the study in general: It was assumed in the presence/absence analyses that sequencing depth was roughly uniform across donors.

PCR was performed using 60 Vbeta and 13 Jbeta primers. TCRdb's table, derived via immunoSEQ multiplex PCR, lists solely in-frame clones and lacks some. The sample has a few hundred thousand clones, 85% to 90% seen once. The sample consisted of PBMCs. The sequence was collected from a woman in her late teens or twenties in good health and CMV-seronegative. The chain uses TRBV6-6 and TRBJ1-5, with D possibly TRBD1 on 5 matching bases. The chain's CDR3 is CASRPGGPRNQPQHF. As DNA, the CDR3 is TGTGCCAGCAGACCGGGGGGACCCCGCAATCAGCCCCAGCATTTT.